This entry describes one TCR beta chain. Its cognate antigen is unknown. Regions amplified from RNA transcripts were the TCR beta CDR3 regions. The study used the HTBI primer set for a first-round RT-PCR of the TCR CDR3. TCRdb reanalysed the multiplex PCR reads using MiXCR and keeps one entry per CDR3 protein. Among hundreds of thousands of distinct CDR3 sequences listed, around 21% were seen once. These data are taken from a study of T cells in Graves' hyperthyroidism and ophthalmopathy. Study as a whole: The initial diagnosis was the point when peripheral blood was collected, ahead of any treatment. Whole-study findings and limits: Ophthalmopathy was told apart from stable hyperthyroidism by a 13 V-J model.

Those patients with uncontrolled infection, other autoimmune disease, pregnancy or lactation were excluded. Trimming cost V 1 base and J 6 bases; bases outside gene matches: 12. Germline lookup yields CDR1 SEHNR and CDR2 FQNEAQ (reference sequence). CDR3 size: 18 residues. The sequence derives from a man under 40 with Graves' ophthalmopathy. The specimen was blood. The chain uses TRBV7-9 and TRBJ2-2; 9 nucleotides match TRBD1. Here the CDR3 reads CASSLGARDRANPGELFF. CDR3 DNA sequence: TGTGCCAGCAGCTTAGGAGCCCGGGACAGGGCCAATCCCGGGGAGCTGTTTTTT.